One and the same sample provided the 24 T cell receptor beta chains below, sequenced in a study of cytomegalovirus exposure and HLA in healthy donors. The assay was immunoSEQ multiplex PCR, and TCRdb's table has in-frame clones only and misses some. The sample carries some 90,000 clones, around 96% recorded once. Sequenced: PBMCs. These receptors were taken from a man between 18 and 29 years old in good health and CMV-seronegative.

The chain has TRBV5-8 and TRBJ2-5, with TRBD2 matching 16 bases. Germline V gene lookup returns CDR1 SGHTS and CDR2 YDEGEE. V dropped 3 bases and J dropped 4; count of bases not matched to a gene: 6. There are 17 residues in the CDR3. The CDR3 loop reads CASSSGTSGRALETQYF. The CDR3 bases are TGTGCCAGCAGCTCCGGGACTAGCGGGAGGGCCCTAGAGACCCAGTACTTC.

With regard to this clone: Compared with germline, one end of the junction differs, possibly owing to a read error. The V gene is TRBV27, the J gene TRBJ2-5; D is possibly TRBD2 (6 bases). Germline CDR1 and CDR2: MNHEY and SMNVEV (reference sequence). This CDR3 contains 16 residues. The CDR3 protein is CANSLYERGGEETQYF. The CDR3 DNA reads TGTGCCAACAGTTTATACGAGAGGGGCGGGGAAGAGACCCAGTACTTC.

This clone has a single count. The chain uses TRBV27 and TRBJ1-1; TRBD1 aligns across 7 bases. There are 14 residues in the CDR3. The V gene's germline CDR1 is MNHEY and CDR2 SMNVEV (reference sequence). Trimming took 7 bases from V and 1 from J; bases not matched to a gene: 6. This chain's CDR3 is CASKTTGRNTEAFF. In DNA, the CDR3 is TGTGCCAGCAAAACGACAGGGAGGAACACTGAAGCTTTCTTT.

This chain connects TRBV30 to TRBJ2-7, with 7 bases lining up with TRBD2. The germline V gene encodes CDR1 GTSNPN and CDR2 SVGIG (reference sequence). This CDR3 has 15 residues. The junction had 8 bases not matched to a gene; V was cut back by 3 bases and J by 0 bases. The CDR3 spells CAWSVGGELSYEQYF. The CDR3 bases are TGTGCCTGGAGCGTGGGGGGGGAGCTCTCCTACGAGCAGTACTTC.

V usage is TRBV6-1 and J usage is TRBJ2-7, with TRBD2 identical over 7 bases. The germline V gene has CDR1 MNHNS and CDR2 SASEGT. This CDR3 comprises 12 residues. V lost 11 bases and J lost 8; bases outside the gene matches: 12. The CDR3 loop is CAAGDPMEKQYV. Here the CDR3 DNA reads TGTGCCGCGGGAGACCCGATGGAGAAGCAGTACGTC.

This clone has only one observation. The chain uses TRBV15 and TRBJ2-7, with D possibly being TRBD2 (5 bases). The CDR3 is made up of 15 amino acids. V was clipped by 0 bases and J by 0 bases, with 9 bases between them. CDR1 and CDR2 (germline): LNHNV, YYDKDF (reference sequence). CDR3 amino acids: CATSRDGSGSYEQYF. CDR3 nucleotides: TGTGCCACCAGCAGAGATGGGAGCGGCTCCTACGAGCAGTACTTC.

The chain links TRBV15 to TRBJ2-7, with 10 bases fitting TRBD1. Germline V gene data show CDR1 as LNHNV and CDR2 as YYDKDF (reference sequence). This CDR3 is built from 16 residues. V shed 0 bases, J shed 3 bases, and the junction held 5 bases outside the gene matches. The CDR3 here is CATSRDRDRGLYEQYF. The DNA for the CDR3 is TGTGCCACCAGCAGAGACAGGGACAGGGGACTCTACGAGCAGTACTTC. Combining the CDR3 with reference TRBV15 and TRBJ2-7 gives the whole variable domain DAMVIQNPRYQVTQFGKPVTLSCSQTLNHNVMYWYQQKSSQAPKLLFHYYDKDFNNEADTPDNFQSRRPNTSFCFLDIRSPGLGDTAMYLCATSRDRDRGLYEQYFGPGTRLTVT.

The chain couples TRBV5-1 to TRBJ1-1, with TRBD1 as a possible D gene (5 bases). Germline CDR1 SGHRS, CDR2 YFSETQ. The CDR3 contains 15 residues. V gave up 1 base and J gave up 6 bases, with 16 bases separating them. The CDR3, as DNA: TGCGCCAGCAGCTTGTTATCGGGGGGAGGTTCTGAAGCTTTCTTT. Amino acid sequence: CASSLLSGGGSEAFF.

This clone appeared a few times. This chain uses TRBV7-2 with TRBJ1-2, with 7 bases identical to TRBD1. The ends lost 2 bases at V and 2 bases at J; junction bases unmatched: 5. In germline, CDR1 is SGHTA, CDR2 FQGNSA. The CDR3 contains 15 residues. The CDR3 reads CASSLTGAANYGYTF. DNA for the CDR3: TGTGCCAGCAGCTTAACAGGGGCCGCAAACTATGGCTACACCTTC.

The chain combines TRBV30 with TRBJ1-2; D unresolved. The CDR3 totals 13 residues. Between the trimmed V and J ends, which lost 0 bases and 5 bases, there was a span of 10 bases. Germline loops: CDR1 GTSNPN, CDR2 SVGIG (reference sequence). The chain's CDR3 is CAWSVRSDYGYTF. The CDR3, as DNA: TGTGCCTGGAGTGTGAGGTCAGATTATGGCTACACCTTC.

J is TRBJ2-1 and V is TRBV7-9; TRBD2 matches 10 bases. This CDR3 contains 17 residues. The V segment lost 5 bases and the J segment 4 bases; nucleotides outside the gene matches: 11. Germline values: CDR1 SEHNR, CDR2 FQNEAQ (reference sequence). The CDR3 region is CASSRNALAGVYNEQFF. DNA for the CDR3: TGTGCCAGCAGCCGTAACGCCCTAGCGGGAGTTTACAATGAGCAGTTCTTC.

The chain has TRBV19 and TRBJ2-3; D is unresolved. The CDR3 contains 14 residues. V shed 1 base and J shed 6 bases, with 11 bases lying between them. Germline-derived CDR1 and CDR2 are LNHDA and SQIVND (reference sequence). The CDR3 DNA is TGTGCCAGTAGTATAGTCGACGGAGCGGATACGCAGTATTTT. Its protein is CASSIVDGADTQYF.

This chain joins TRBV10-3 and TRBJ1-2; D is unclear. Trimming left V 2 bases short and J 0 bases short, with 10 bases between. There are 15 residues in the CDR3. CDR1 and CDR2 (germline): ENHRY, SYGVKD. The CDR3 here is CAISEASGANYGYTF. In DNA form, the CDR3 reads TGTGCCATCAGTGAGGCCTCAGGCGCTAACTATGGCTACACCTTC.

As to this clone: At one of its ends the junction is not consistent with the germline gene, which may arise from a read error. Other DNA sequences in this specimen translate into the identical CDR3. This chain links TRBV7-9 with TRBJ2-7; D possibly corresponds to TRBD1 (5 bases). This CDR3 is built from 14 residues. In germline, CDR1 is SEHNR, CDR2 FQNEAQ (reference sequence). The CDR3 here is CASAGLAPHYEQYF. The CDR3 region has the DNA TGTGCCAGCGCAGGGTTGGCCCCCCACTACGAACAGTACTTC.

In its sample, this clone was seen once. V and J are TRBV23-1 and TRBJ2-1; D remains unclear. TRBV23-1 counts as an open reading frame of uncertain function. V lost 8 bases and J 2 bases, leaving 13 bases between the germline ends. The CDR3 has 14 residues. CDR3 sequence: CASHTGRAYNEQFF. In DNA, the CDR3 is TGCGCCAGCCACACCGGTCGGGCCTACAATGAGCAGTTCTTC.

The gene calls are TRBV7-8 and TRBJ1-1; TRBD1 matches at 7 bases. From germline, CDR1 is SGHVS and CDR2 FQNEAQ. The CDR3 totals 14 residues. V gave up 5 bases and J gave up 1 base; unmatched junction bases: 4. Here the CDR3 DNA reads TGTGCCAGCAGCCTGGGACAGACGAACACTGAAGCTTTCTTT. Residues: CASSLGQTNTEAFF.

This chain connects TRBV7-3 to TRBJ2-4, with TRBD2 matching over 13 bases. V gave up 4 bases and J gave up 0 bases; unmatched junction bases: 6. This CDR3 comprises 18 residues. Per the germline V gene, CDR1 is SGHTA and CDR2 is FQGTGA. In DNA form, the CDR3 reads TGTGCCAGCAGCTCAGCGGGACTAGCGGGATCAGCCAAAAACATTCAGTACTTC. This sequence encodes CASSSAGLAGSAKNIQYF.

This chain joins TRBV9 and TRBJ1-6; 7 bases map to TRBD1. V dropped 3 bases and J dropped 8; count of bases not matched to a gene: 8. The CDR3 covers 15 residues. Germline V gene data show CDR1 as SGDLS and CDR2 as YYNGEE. DNA for the CDR3: TGTGCCAGCAGCGAGGGACAGTTATTGGATTCACCCCTCCACTTT. It yields the protein CASSEGQLLDSPLHF.

The CDR3 bases are TGTGCCAGCGGCAGGGGACGGGAGGGGTGGGAGACCCAGTACTTC. It translates to CASGRGREGWETQYF. The chain has TRBV6-1 and TRBJ2-5, with 8 bases that match TRBD2. Germline CDR1 MNHNS, CDR2 SASEGT. This CDR3 is built from 15 residues. V was pared by 8 bases and J by 5 bases, with 13 bases of the junction left unmatched.

V usage is TRBV19 and J usage is TRBJ2-2, with 11 positions matching TRBD2. The CDR3 spans 17 residues. Trimming removed 6 bases from V and 7 bases from J; junction bases left unmatched: 13. Germline-derived CDR1 and CDR2 are LNHDA and SQIVND (reference sequence). Written as DNA, the CDR3 is TGTGCCAGTAGCGGCGGGACTAGCGGCCCTCTGGGCGGGGAGCTGTTTTTT. This sequence encodes CASSGGTSGPLGGELFF.

The V call is TRBV6-5, the J call TRBJ2-1; 11 bases are shared with TRBD2. This CDR3 region has 13 residues. Looked up from germline, CDR1 is MNHEY and CDR2 is SVGAGI. The trim removed 6 bases at V and 10 bases at J, leaving 5 bases unmatched. CDR3 protein: CASRLAGVGEQFF. CDR3 coding DNA: TGTGCCAGCAGACTAGCGGGAGTTGGGGAGCAGTTCTTC.

V is TRBV27 and J is TRBJ1-5; D is possibly TRBD1 (5 bases). The CDR3 runs 15 residues. V gave up 9 bases and J gave up 3 bases, with 18 bases separating them. In germline, CDR1 is MNHEY, CDR2 SMNVEV (reference sequence). The CDR3 sequence: CASTQSGNPNQPQHF. The CDR3 coding sequence is TGTGCCAGTACCCAATCAGGGAACCCCAATCAGCCCCAGCATTTT.

The chain combines TRBV11-3 with TRBJ2-2, with TRBD2 matching over 14 bases. The J segment lost 3 bases and the V segment lost 4 bases, leaving 1 base of the junction unmatched. Germline V gene lookup returns CDR1 SGHNT and CDR2 YENEEA. This CDR3 comprises 16 residues. The CDR3 sequence: CASSSGLAGDTGELFF. In DNA form, the CDR3 reads TGTGCCAGCAGCTCGGGACTAGCGGGAGACACCGGGGAGCTGTTTTTT.

The chain couples TRBV5-1 to TRBJ2-3, with D perhaps TRBD2 (6 bases). Germline assignment: CDR1 SGHRS and CDR2 YFSETQ. V lost 0 bases, J lost 5 bases, and 16 bases lay in between. The CDR3 is made up of 16 amino acids. The CDR3 bases are TGCGCCAGCAGCTTGGTTAAGGCGGGGCCGGGAGATACGCAGTATTTT. Translating it yields CASSLVKAGPGDTQYF.